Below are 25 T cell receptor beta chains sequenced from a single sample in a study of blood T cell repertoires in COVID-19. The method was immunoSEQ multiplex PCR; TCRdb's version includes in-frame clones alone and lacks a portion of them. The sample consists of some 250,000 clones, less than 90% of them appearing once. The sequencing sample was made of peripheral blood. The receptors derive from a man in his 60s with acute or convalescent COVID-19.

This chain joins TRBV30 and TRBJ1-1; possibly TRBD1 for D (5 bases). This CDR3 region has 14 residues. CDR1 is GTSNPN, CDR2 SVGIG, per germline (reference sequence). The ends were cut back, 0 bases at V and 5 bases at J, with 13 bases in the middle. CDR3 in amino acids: CAWSVTRGMTEAFF. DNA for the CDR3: TGTGCCTGGAGTGTAACCCGGGGGATGACTGAAGCTTTCTTT.

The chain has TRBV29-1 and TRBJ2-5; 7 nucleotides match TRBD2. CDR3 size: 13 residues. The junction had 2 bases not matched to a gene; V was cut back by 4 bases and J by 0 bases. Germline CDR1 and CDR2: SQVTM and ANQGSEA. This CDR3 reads CSVGGGNQETQYF. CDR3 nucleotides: TGCAGCGTTGGGGGAGGGAACCAAGAGACCCAGTACTTC. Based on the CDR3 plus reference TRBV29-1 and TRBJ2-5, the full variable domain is SAVISQKPSRDICQRGTSLTIQCQVDSQVTMMFWYRQQPGQSLTLIATANQGSEATYESGFVIDKFPISRPNLTFSTLTVSNMSPEDSSIYLCSVGGGNQETQYFGPGTRLLVL.

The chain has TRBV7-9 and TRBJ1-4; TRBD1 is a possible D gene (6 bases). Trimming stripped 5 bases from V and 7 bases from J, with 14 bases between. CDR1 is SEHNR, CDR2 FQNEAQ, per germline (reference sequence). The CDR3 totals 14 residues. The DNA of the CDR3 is TGTGCCAGCAGCGACCCGGGACACCCTGAAAAACTGTTTTTT. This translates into CASSDPGHPEKLFF.

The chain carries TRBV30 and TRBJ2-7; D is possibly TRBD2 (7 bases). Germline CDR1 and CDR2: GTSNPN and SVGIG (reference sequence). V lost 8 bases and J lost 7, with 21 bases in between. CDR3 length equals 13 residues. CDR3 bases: TGTGCCGTGATGGGGGGGGCCCTCGCGGAGCAGTACTTC. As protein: CAVMGGALAEQYF.

For the CDR3, the DNA is TGTGCCAGCAGTTACGAGGGACAGGGAAGGGATGAGCAGTTCTTC. Amino acid sequence: CASSYEGQGRDEQFF. The V and J genes are TRBV6-5 and TRBJ2-1; the match to TRBD1 covers 9 bases. CDR1 MNHEY and CDR2 SVGAGI come from the germline V gene. V lost 2 bases, J lost 8 bases, and 7 bases stayed unmatched. This CDR3 is built from 15 residues.

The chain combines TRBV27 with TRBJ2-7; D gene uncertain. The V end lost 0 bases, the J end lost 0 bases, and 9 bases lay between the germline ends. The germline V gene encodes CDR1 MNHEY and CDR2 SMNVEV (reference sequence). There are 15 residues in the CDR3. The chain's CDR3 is CASSLSGWNSYEQYF. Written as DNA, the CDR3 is TGTGCCAGCAGTTTATCGGGCTGGAACTCCTACGAGCAGTACTTC.

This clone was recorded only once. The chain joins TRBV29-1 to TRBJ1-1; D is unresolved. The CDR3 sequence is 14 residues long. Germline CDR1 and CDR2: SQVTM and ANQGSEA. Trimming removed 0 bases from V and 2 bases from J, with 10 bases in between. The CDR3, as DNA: TGCAGCGTTGAAGATCCTCCTTCCAACACTGAAGCTTTCTTT. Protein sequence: CSVEDPPSNTEAFF.

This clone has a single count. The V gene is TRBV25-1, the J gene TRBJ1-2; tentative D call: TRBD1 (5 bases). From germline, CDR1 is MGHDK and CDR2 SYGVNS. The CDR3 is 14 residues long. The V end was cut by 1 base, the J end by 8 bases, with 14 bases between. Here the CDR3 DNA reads TGTGCCAGCAGTGAATTCGGGCAGGGTAAAGGCTACACCTTC. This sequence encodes CASSEFGQGKGYTF.

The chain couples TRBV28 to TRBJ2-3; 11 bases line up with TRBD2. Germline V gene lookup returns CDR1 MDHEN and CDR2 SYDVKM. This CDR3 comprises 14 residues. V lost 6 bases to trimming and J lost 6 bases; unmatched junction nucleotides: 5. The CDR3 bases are TGTGCCAGCAGGCGACTAGCGGGGCCGGATACGCAGTATTTT. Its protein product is CASRRLAGPDTQYF.

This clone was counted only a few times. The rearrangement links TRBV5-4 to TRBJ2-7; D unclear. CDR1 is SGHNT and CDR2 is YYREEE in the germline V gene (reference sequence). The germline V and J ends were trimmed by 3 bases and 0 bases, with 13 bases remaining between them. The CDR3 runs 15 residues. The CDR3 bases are TGTGCCAGCAGCTCCAAGGTCGGCGGCTCCTACGAGCAGTACTTC. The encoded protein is CASSSKVGGSYEQYF.

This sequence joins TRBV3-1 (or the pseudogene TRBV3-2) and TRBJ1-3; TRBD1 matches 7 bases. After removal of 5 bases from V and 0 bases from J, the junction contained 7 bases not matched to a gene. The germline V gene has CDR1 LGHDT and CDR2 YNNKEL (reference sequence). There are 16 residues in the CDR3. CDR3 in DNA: TGTGCCAGCAGCAAGAGGGACAGTTCCTCTGGAAACACCATATATTTT. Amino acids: CASSKRDSSSGNTIYF.

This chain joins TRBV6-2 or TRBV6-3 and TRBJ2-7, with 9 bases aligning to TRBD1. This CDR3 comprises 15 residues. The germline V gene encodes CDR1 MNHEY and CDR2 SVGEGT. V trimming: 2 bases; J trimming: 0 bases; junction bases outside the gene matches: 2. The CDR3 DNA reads TGTGCCAGCAGTTACAAGACAGGGGGCTCCTACGAGCAGTACTTC. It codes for CASSYKTGGSYEQYF.

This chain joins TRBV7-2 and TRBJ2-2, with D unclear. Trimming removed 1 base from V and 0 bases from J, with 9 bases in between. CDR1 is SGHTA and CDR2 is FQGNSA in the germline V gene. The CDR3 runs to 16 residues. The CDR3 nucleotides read TGTGCCAGCAGCTTAGTGTCCGACACGAACACCGGGGAGCTGTTTTTT. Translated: CASSLVSDTNTGELFF.

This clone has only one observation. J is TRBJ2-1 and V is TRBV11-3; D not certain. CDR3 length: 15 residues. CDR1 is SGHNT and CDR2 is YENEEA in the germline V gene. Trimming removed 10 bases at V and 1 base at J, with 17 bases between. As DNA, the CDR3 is TGTGCCATCCTCCCGACGGGTTCTTCCTACAATGAGCAGTTCTTC. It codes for CAILPTGSSYNEQFF. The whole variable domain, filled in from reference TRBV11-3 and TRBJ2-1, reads EAGVVQSPRYKIIEKKQPVAFWCNPISGHNTLYWYLQNLGQGPELLIRYENEEAVDDSQLPKDRFSAERLKGVDSTLKIQPAELGDSAVYLCAILPTGSSYNEQFFGPGTRLTVL.

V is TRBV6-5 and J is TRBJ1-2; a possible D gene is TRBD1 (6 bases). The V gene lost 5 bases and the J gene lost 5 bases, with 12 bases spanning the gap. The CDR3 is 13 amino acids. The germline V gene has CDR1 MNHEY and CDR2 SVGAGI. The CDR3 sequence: CASSTAGEYGYTF. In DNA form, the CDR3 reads TGTGCCAGCAGTACGGCAGGGGAGTATGGCTACACCTTC.

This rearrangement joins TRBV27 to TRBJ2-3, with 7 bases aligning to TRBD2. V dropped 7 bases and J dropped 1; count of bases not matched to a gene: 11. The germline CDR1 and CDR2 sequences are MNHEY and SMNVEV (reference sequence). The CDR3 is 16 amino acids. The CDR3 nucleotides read TGTGCCAGCACGAAATTGGGTAGCGGGCGCACAGATACGCAGTATTTT. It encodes CASTKLGSGRTDTQYF.

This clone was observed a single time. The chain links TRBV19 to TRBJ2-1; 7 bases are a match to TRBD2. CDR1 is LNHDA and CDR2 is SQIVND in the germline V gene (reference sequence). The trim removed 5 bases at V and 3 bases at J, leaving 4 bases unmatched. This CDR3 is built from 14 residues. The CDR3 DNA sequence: TGTGCCAGTAGTCCTCGGACTAGCTACAATGAGCAGTTCTTC. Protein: CASSPRTSYNEQFF.

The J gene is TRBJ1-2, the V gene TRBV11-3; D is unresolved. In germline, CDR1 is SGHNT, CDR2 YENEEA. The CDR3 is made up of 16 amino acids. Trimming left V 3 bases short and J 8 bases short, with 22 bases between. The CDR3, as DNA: TGTGCCAGCAGCTTTGTGCGAGGGCCCTCGGCGGGGGGCTACACCTTC. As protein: CASSFVRGPSAGGYTF.

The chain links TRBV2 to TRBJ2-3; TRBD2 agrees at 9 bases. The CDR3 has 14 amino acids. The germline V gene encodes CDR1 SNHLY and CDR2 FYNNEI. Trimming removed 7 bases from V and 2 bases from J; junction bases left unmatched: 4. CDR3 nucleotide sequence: TGTGCCAGCAACCGACTAGCGGCCACAGATACGCAGTATTTT. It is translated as CASNRLAATDTQYF.

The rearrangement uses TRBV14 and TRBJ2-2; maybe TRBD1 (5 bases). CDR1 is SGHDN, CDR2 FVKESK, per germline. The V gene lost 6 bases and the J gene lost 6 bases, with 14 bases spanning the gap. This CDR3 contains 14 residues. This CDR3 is CASRQGNAPGELFF. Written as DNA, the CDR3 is TGTGCCAGCAGGCAGGGTAATGCGCCCGGGGAGCTGTTTTTT.

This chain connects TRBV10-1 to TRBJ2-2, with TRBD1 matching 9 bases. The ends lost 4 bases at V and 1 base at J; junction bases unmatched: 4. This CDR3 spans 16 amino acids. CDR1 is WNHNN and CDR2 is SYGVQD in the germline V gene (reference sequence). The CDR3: CASSARTGVNTGELFF. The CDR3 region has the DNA TGCGCCAGCAGTGCTAGGACAGGGGTGAACACCGGGGAGCTGTTTTTT.

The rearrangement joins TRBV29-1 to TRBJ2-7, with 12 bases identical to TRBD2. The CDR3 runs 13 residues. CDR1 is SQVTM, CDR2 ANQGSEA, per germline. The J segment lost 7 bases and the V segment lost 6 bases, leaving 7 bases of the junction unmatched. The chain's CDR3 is CSVQLAGGWEQYF. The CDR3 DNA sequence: TGCAGCGTCCAACTAGCGGGAGGATGGGAGCAGTACTTC.

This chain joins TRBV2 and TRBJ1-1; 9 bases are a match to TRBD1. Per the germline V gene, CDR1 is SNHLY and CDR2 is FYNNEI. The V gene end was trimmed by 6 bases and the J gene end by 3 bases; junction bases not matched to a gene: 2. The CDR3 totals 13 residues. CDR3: CASRGTGYTEAFF. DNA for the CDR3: TGTGCCAGCAGGGGGACAGGGTACACTGAAGCTTTCTTT.

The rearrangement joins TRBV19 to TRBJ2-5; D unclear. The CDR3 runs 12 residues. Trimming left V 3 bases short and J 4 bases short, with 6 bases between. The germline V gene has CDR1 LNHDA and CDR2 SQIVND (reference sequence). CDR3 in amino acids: CASSIYGETQYF. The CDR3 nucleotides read TGTGCCAGTAGTATTTACGGAGAGACCCAGTACTTC.

CDR3 bases: TGCGCCAGCAGCCCAGACCCCGGACTAGCGGGAACCCACGAGCAGTACTTC. Encoded protein: CASSPDPGLAGTHEQYF. V is TRBV4-1 and J is TRBJ2-7, with 12 bases that match TRBD2. The J segment lost 5 bases and the V segment lost 4 bases, leaving 12 bases of the junction unmatched. The V gene's germline CDR1 is MGHRA and CDR2 YSYEKL. The CDR3 runs 17 residues.